The 32 T cell receptor beta chains in this list originate from one sample, sequenced in a study of blood T cell repertoires in COVID-19. Here immunoSEQ multiplex PCR was the method, and the copy in TCRdb shows in-frame clones only, minus some. The data contain about 110,000 clones, approximately 84% of them seen just once; the ten biggest clones take up around 2.2%. Sequencing was performed on peripheral blood. These TCRs come from a human donor in a cohort sampled during active COVID-19.

This clone came up a few times. The J gene is TRBJ2-5, the V gene TRBV7-6; 14 bases fit TRBD2. Germline CDR1 is SGHVS and CDR2 is FNYEAQ. After removal of 5 bases from V and 1 base from J, the junction contained 6 bases not matched to a gene. This CDR3 comprises 17 residues. The CDR3 coding sequence is TGTGCCAGCAGCGTAGAGGGACTAGCGGGGGCCCAAGAGACCCAGTACTTC. It specifies CASSVEGLAGAQETQYF. The variable domain in full, completed from reference TRBV7-6 and TRBJ2-5, reads GAGVSQSPRYKVTKRGQDVALRCDPISGHVSLYWYRQALGQGPEFLTYFNYEAQQDKSGLPNDRFSAERPEGSISTLTIQRTEQRDSAMYRCASSVEGLAGAQETQYFGPGTRLLVL.

The chain couples TRBV5-4 to TRBJ2-3, with 9 positions matching TRBD2. The trim removed 4 bases at V and 2 bases at J, leaving 2 bases unmatched. This CDR3 region has 14 residues. Looked up from germline, CDR1 is SGHNT and CDR2 is YYREEE (reference sequence). The CDR3 sequence is CASSGTSSTDTQYF. The CDR3 DNA follows: TGTGCCAGCAGCGGGACTAGCTCCACAGATACGCAGTATTTT.

CDR3 DNA: TGTGCCAGCTCACCACCGTCTCTAGGGGCCGGGGAGCTGTTTTTT. Translation gives CASSPPSLGAGELFF. This chain connects TRBV18 to TRBJ2-2, with a weak D call TRBD1 (5 bases). V dropped 0 bases and J dropped 6 bases, with 11 bases sitting between them. Per the germline V gene, CDR1 is KGHSH and CDR2 is LQKENI. The CDR3 length is 15 residues.

The V gene is TRBV9, the J gene TRBJ1-6, with D perhaps TRBD1 (6 bases). The CDR3 sequence is 16 residues long. Germline V gene sequence: CDR1 SGDLS, CDR2 YYNGEE. V was shortened by 0 bases and J by 9 bases, with 16 bases between the two germline ends. As DNA, the CDR3 is TGTGCCAGCAGCGTAGGAGTGGAACAGGGTGGTTCACCCCTCCACTTT. It specifies CASSVGVEQGGSPLHF.

V and J are TRBV4-2 and TRBJ2-7; 9 bases are a match to TRBD2. CDR1 and CDR2 (germline): LGHNA, YNFKEQ. V lost 1 base to trimming and J lost 0 bases; unmatched junction nucleotides: 4. The CDR3 has 16 amino acids. CDR3 DNA sequence: TGTGCCAGCAGCCAAGGCGGGGGGGATAGCTCCTACGAGCAGTACTTC. It translates to CASSQGGGDSSYEQYF.

The CDR3 region is CASKTYHSSGNTIYF. CDR3 sequence (DNA): TGTGCCAGCAAGACCTATCACAGCTCTGGAAACACCATATATTTT. The rearrangement joins TRBV6-5 to TRBJ1-3; D is unclear. CDR1 and CDR2 from the germline V gene are MNHEY and SVGAGI. The CDR3 is 15 residues long. The V end was cut by 7 bases, the J end by 0 bases, with 13 bases between.

J is TRBJ2-5 and V is TRBV3-1 (or the pseudogene TRBV3-2), with a possible D match to TRBD1 (7 bases). This CDR3 is built from 15 residues. Germline CDR1 LGHDT, CDR2 YNNKEL (reference sequence). Trimming pared 5 bases from V and 5 bases from J, leaving 18 bases between. The CDR3 DNA reads TGTGCCAGCAGCACAACGAGGACAGGAGGGGAGACCCAGTACTTC. Protein: CASSTTRTGGETQYF.

The chain uses TRBV12-1 and TRBJ1-5; TRBD1 is the table's D call, not checked against the DNA. TRBV12-1 constitutes a pseudogene. CDR3 length: 16 amino acids. CDR3 coding DNA: TGTGCCAGCAGCCTCCAGCCCCGGGACAGAAATCAGCCCCAGCATTTT. It translates to CASSLQPRDRNQPQHF.

V and J are TRBV5-1 and TRBJ2-5; 9 positions match TRBD2. In germline, CDR1 is SGHRS, CDR2 YFSETQ. This CDR3 spans 15 amino acids. The ends lost 1 base at V and 5 bases at J; junction bases unmatched: 6. CDR3 residues: CASSLNAGGPETQYF. The CDR3 bases are TGCGCCAGCAGCTTGAATGCGGGAGGGCCGGAGACCCAGTACTTC.

J is TRBJ2-7 and V is TRBV6-5; D is perhaps TRBD1 (5 bases). The germline V and J ends were trimmed by 6 bases and 2 bases, with 8 bases remaining between them. The CDR3 runs 12 residues. CDR1 is MNHEY and CDR2 is SVGAGI in the germline V gene. CDR3 region: CASSDSPYEQYF. The CDR3 nucleotides are TGTGCCAGCAGCGACAGTCCCTACGAGCAGTACTTC.

The CDR3 protein is CSANPTGEAFF. CDR3 nucleotides: TGCAGCGCGAATCCGACAGGAGAAGCTTTCTTT. The gene calls are TRBV20-1 and TRBJ1-1, with a weak D call TRBD1 (6 bases). The germline V gene encodes CDR1 DFQATT and CDR2 SNEGSKA (reference sequence). The CDR3 is 11 amino acids.

This clone was observed a single time. The chain joins TRBV27 to TRBJ2-3; 9 bases align to TRBD1. This CDR3 spans 16 amino acids. After removal of 5 bases from V and 5 bases from J, the junction contained 11 bases not matched to a gene. The germline CDR1 and CDR2 sequences are MNHEY and SMNVEV (reference sequence). CDR3 in DNA: TGTGCCAGCAGTCAGATACGGACAGGGGCAAGAGATACGCAGTATTTT. Its protein product is CASSQIRTGARDTQYF.

The chain links TRBV2 to TRBJ1-5; 10 bases fit TRBD1. With 8 bases clipped from V and 7 bases from J, the junction kept 5 bases outside the gene matches. This CDR3 is built from 13 residues. Germline-derived CDR1 and CDR2 are SNHLY and FYNNEI. In DNA form, the CDR3 reads TGTGCCAGCCGGGACAGGGGTGGGCAGCCCCAGCATTTT. As protein: CASRDRGGQPQHF.

This clone has only one observation. The chain combines TRBV10-3 with TRBJ1-6, with 8 bases that match TRBD1. Per the germline V gene, CDR1 is ENHRY and CDR2 is SYGVKD. V lost 0 bases to trimming and J lost 4 bases; unmatched junction nucleotides: 2. The CDR3 is 16 residues long. CDR3 DNA: TGTGCCATCAGTGAGTCGGGACAGGCTTATAATTCACCCCTCCACTTT. This gives the protein CAISESGQAYNSPLHF.

This rearrangement joins TRBV7-2 to TRBJ2-7; D gene ambiguous. This CDR3 comprises 13 residues. Trimming removed 3 bases from V and 12 bases from J, with 18 bases in between. CDR1 SGHTA and CDR2 FQGNSA come from the germline V gene. The CDR3 here is CASSFFELNQPYF. DNA for the CDR3: TGTGCCAGCAGCTTTTTCGAGCTCAACCAACCGTACTTC.

The rearrangement joins TRBV5-1 to TRBJ2-1, with 8 bases matching TRBD2. The CDR3 is made up of 13 amino acids. Germline-derived CDR1 and CDR2 are SGHRS and YFSETQ. V lost 2 bases, J lost 7 bases, and 2 bases stayed unmatched. The CDR3 coding sequence is TGCGCCAGCAGCTTCGGGGGGGCGAATGAGCAGTTCTTC. Protein sequence: CASSFGGANEQFF.

The chain employs TRBV6-2 or TRBV6-3 and TRBJ1-2; TRBD1 aligns across 9 bases. V lost 5 bases and J lost 1; bases outside the gene matches: 14. From germline, CDR1 is MNHEY and CDR2 SVGEGT. The CDR3 consists of 18 residues. In DNA, the CDR3 is TGTGCCAGCAGTCGGGACAGGGACTTACCCGAGTTTAACTATGGCTACACCTTC. As protein: CASSRDRDLPEFNYGYTF.

The rearrangement links TRBV29-1 to TRBJ1-1; unclear D gene. The V and J ends lost 5 bases and 4 bases respectively, with 5 bases between them. Germline lookup yields CDR1 SQVTM and CDR2 ANQGSEA. This CDR3 contains 10 residues. Here the CDR3 reads CSVRSTEAFF. For the CDR3, the DNA is TGCAGCGTTAGGAGCACTGAAGCTTTCTTT.

This chain uses TRBV6-5 with TRBJ1-3, with D perhaps TRBD1 (5 bases). CDR3 length: 13 residues. CDR1 and CDR2 from the germline V gene are MNHEY and SVGAGI. V lost 7 bases and J 7 bases, leaving 14 bases between the germline ends. CDR3 DNA sequence: TGTGCCAGCACTCGGAGGGGATTGAACACCATATATTTT. Translation gives CASTRRGLNTIYF.

This clone was seen a handful of times. The chain carries TRBV3-1 (or the pseudogene TRBV3-2) and TRBJ1-1; 8 bases are shared with TRBD1. The germline CDR1 and CDR2 sequences are LGHDT and YNNKEL (reference sequence). V gave up 4 bases and J gave up 2 bases; unmatched junction bases: 3. This CDR3 is 14 amino acids long. In DNA form, the CDR3 reads TGTGCCAGCAGCCTAGGACAGGGAAACACTGAAGCTTTCTTT. It specifies CASSLGQGNTEAFF.

The CDR3 DNA is TGTGCCAGCAGCTTAGCGTCCGGGAACTATGGCTACACCTTC. It specifies CASSLASGNYGYTF. V usage is TRBV7-2 and J usage is TRBJ1-2; D is uncertain. Germline values: CDR1 SGHTA, CDR2 FQGNSA. Trimming shortened V by 0 bases and J by 2 bases, and 7 bases separated the two germline ends. The CDR3 contains 14 residues.

The chain carries TRBV3-1 (or the pseudogene TRBV3-2) and TRBJ2-1, with 12 bases fitting TRBD2. Per the germline V gene, CDR1 is LGHDT and CDR2 is YNNKEL (reference sequence). The CDR3 has 13 amino acids. With V trimmed by 6 bases and J by 8 bases, 2 bases remained unmatched. CDR3 sequence reads: CASRTSGGDEQFF. The CDR3 coding sequence is TGTGCCAGCAGGACTAGCGGGGGCGATGAGCAGTTCTTC.

This chain connects TRBV4-3 to TRBJ2-1, with a tentative D call TRBD1 (6 bases). CDR1 and CDR2 from the germline V gene are LGHNA and YSLEER. V was pared by 0 bases and J by 2 bases, with 14 bases between. This CDR3 is built from 17 residues. CDR3 bases: TGCGCCAGCAGCCAAGACCCGAGGGGGATAACCTACAATGAGCAGTTCTTC. As protein: CASSQDPRGITYNEQFF.

The V call is TRBV19, the J call TRBJ1-5, with a tentative D call TRBD1 (6 bases). This CDR3 contains 15 residues. Germline CDR1 reads LNHDA; CDR2 reads SQIVND (reference sequence). Trimming took 7 bases from V and 3 from J, leaving 16 bases between them. The CDR3 reads CASKGQGPVNQPQHF. In DNA form, the CDR3 reads TGTGCCAGTAAGGGGCAGGGGCCTGTCAATCAGCCCCAGCATTTT.

CDR3 DNA: TGTGCCAGTAGAGGGGGCAGGCTCATCAGTGATACGCAGTATTTT. Its protein product is CASRGGRLISDTQYF. This rearrangement joins TRBV19 to TRBJ2-3; 7 bases match TRBD1. With V trimmed by 6 bases and J by 6 bases, 12 bases remained unmatched. There are 15 residues in the CDR3. CDR1 LNHDA and CDR2 SQIVND come from the germline V gene (reference sequence).

This clone turned up a few times. The chain recombines TRBV6-5 with TRBJ1-5; a possible D gene is TRBD1 (6 bases). Germline CDR1 reads MNHEY; CDR2 reads SVGAGI. This CDR3 spans 15 amino acids. V was cut by 7 bases and J by 3 bases, with 16 bases left in between. The CDR3 loop reads CASTEGGIDNQPQHF. In nucleotides, the CDR3 is TGTGCCAGCACCGAGGGGGGGATCGACAATCAGCCCCAGCATTTT.

The J gene is TRBJ2-5, the V gene TRBV6-6; 10 nucleotides agree with TRBD2. The CDR3 is 13 amino acids. Germline CDR1 and CDR2: MNHNY and SVGAGI (reference sequence). Trimming took 6 bases from V and 7 from J; bases not matched to a gene: 5. CDR3 amino acids: CASSSTSGVTQYF. The CDR3 DNA sequence: TGTGCCAGCAGCTCAACTAGCGGGGTGACCCAGTACTTC.

The rearrangement uses TRBV7-3 and TRBJ2-1; 8 bases are shared with TRBD2. The CDR3 length is 15 residues. Germline-derived CDR1 and CDR2 are SGHTA and FQGTGA. V was clipped by 5 bases and J by 5 bases; unmatched bases: 8. The CDR3 region has the DNA TGTGCCAGCAGCCGTCCTGGCGGGGGGCACAATGAGCAGTTCTTC. Translated, it gives CASSRPGGGHNEQFF.

This sequence joins TRBV30 and TRBJ1-4; TRBD1 agrees at 10 bases. Trimming took 2 bases from V and 7 from J; bases not matched to a gene: 4. The CDR3 contains 14 residues. Germline values: CDR1 GTSNPN, CDR2 SVGIG (reference sequence). The CDR3 DNA is TGTGCCTGGAGTCCCGGGACAGGGGTTGAAAAACTGTTTTTT. Its translation is CAWSPGTGVEKLFF.

This chain uses TRBV5-8 with TRBJ1-3, with 7 bases that match TRBD1. V was pared by 3 bases and J by 0 bases, with 6 bases of the junction left unmatched. The CDR3 is 16 amino acids. Germline values: CDR1 SGHTS, CDR2 YDEGEE. The CDR3 DNA reads TGTGCCAGCAGCTGGGGACAGATTCTCTCTGGAAACACCATATATTTT. Translating it yields CASSWGQILSGNTIYF.

The chain joins TRBV6-5 to TRBJ1-1; tentative D call: TRBD1 (5 bases). The ends were cut back, 6 bases at V and 2 bases at J, with 16 bases in the middle. Per the germline V gene, CDR1 is MNHEY and CDR2 is SVGAGI. CDR3 length: 15 residues. The CDR3 region has the DNA TGTGCCAGCAGCCTCGCCTGGACAACTAACACTGAAGCTTTCTTT. This gives the protein CASSLAWTTNTEAFF.

The chain uses TRBV9 and TRBJ1-3; 7 nucleotides agree with TRBD1. The CDR3 is 15 residues long. J gave up 0 bases and V 5 bases, and 5 bases lay outside the gene matches. Germline V gives CDR1 SGDLS, CDR2 YYNGEE. This chain's CDR3 is CASSQGVSSGNTIYF. CDR3 coding DNA: TGTGCCAGCAGTCAGGGGGTTAGCTCTGGAAACACCATATATTTT. The entire variable domain, with the rest obtained from reference TRBV9 and TRBJ1-3, is as follows: DSGVTQTPKHLITATGQRVTLRCSPRSGDLSVYWYQQSLDQGLQFLIQYYNGEERAKGNILERFSAQQFPDLHSELNLSSLELGDSALYFCASSQGVSSGNTIYFGEGSWLTVV.